A single sample gave rise to the 20 T cell receptor beta chains below, sequenced in a study of identical twins. TCRdb called the 5' RACE reads again in MiXCR, with one record for every CDR3 protein. Here the sample spans roughly 480,000 distinct CDR3 sequences, 20% to 25% being singletons. This sample was also put to use in a study of T cells expressing NK-cell markers.

Sequences were obtained from CD4+ T cells sorted from blood. Receptors were obtained from a woman aged 18-29 years in good health.

There are a few counts of this clonotype. The rearrangement links TRBV20-1 to TRBJ2-7, with D tentatively TRBD1 (5 bases). Trimming pared 6 bases from V and 6 bases from J, leaving 24 bases between. In germline, CDR1 is DFQATT, CDR2 SNEGSKA (reference sequence). This CDR3 comprises 15 residues. The chain's CDR3 is CSAQRGGPKGSEQYF. CDR3 DNA sequence: TGCAGTGCCCAAAGGGGCGGCCCTAAGGGCTCCGAGCAGTACTTC.

This rearrangement joins TRBV10-3 to TRBJ1-4, with D possibly matching TRBD1 (5 bases). Deletions cut 6 bases from V and 5 bases from J, with 10 bases between. Germline V gene data show CDR1 as ENHRY and CDR2 as SYGVKD. The length of the CDR3 is 13 residues. CDR3 coding DNA: TGTGCCATCAGGGGACTCAAGAATGAAAAACTGTTTTTT. Translating it yields CAIRGLKNEKLFF.

This clonotype was observed a handful of times. The chain couples TRBV11-2 to TRBJ1-1, with D unresolved. Trimming removed 5 bases at V and 1 base at J, with 14 bases between. This CDR3 has 15 amino acids. The germline CDR1 and CDR2 sequences are SGHAT and FQNNGV. In DNA form, the CDR3 reads TGTGCCAGCAGCATACGGGGAGTTCGGAACACTGAAGCTTTCTTT. It codes for CASSIRGVRNTEAFF.

This clonotype was recorded a few times. The CDR3 reads CSASPVGETQYF. The CDR3 region has the DNA TGCAGTGCTAGCCCTGTGGGCGAGACCCAGTACTTC. V usage is TRBV20-1 and J usage is TRBJ2-5; D ambiguous. Trimming left V 3 bases short and J 5 bases short, with 10 bases between. The germline V gene has CDR1 DFQATT and CDR2 SNEGSKA (reference sequence). This CDR3 region has 12 residues.

The sample holds a few counts of this clonotype. J is TRBJ2-1 and V is TRBV19, with TRBD2 matching 13 bases. The CDR3 sequence is 17 residues long. V shed 4 bases and J 2 bases; nucleotides not matched to a gene: 5. Germline values: CDR1 LNHDA, CDR2 SQIVND (reference sequence). The CDR3 nucleotides read TGTGCCAGTAGTAAGGGACTAGCGGGGTATACCTACAATGAGCAGTTCTTC. Translation gives CASSKGLAGYTYNEQFF.

The table lists this clonotype with a count of one. The chain recombines TRBV20-1 with TRBJ2-2, with 7 bases identical to TRBD1. The length of the CDR3 is 19 residues. Losses at the gene ends were 5 bases for V and 3 bases for J; bases not matched to a gene: 21. Germline V gene data show CDR1 as DFQATT and CDR2 as SNEGSKA (reference sequence). The CDR3 region has the DNA TGCAGTGCTCGACCAGGGGGAATTCGAAACAGGAGTCACACCGGGGAGCTGTTTTTT. Its translation: CSARPGGIRNRSHTGELFF.

This clonotype was picked up a small number of times. The chain has TRBV29-1 and TRBJ2-6; 8 nucleotides align to TRBD1. The J segment lost 2 bases and the V segment lost 4 bases, leaving 7 bases of the junction unmatched. The CDR3 has 16 residues. The germline V gene has CDR1 SQVTM and CDR2 ANQGSEA. CDR3 loop: CSVVTGVVPGANVLTF. CDR3 sequence (DNA): TGCAGCGTTGTGACAGGGGTTGTCCCTGGGGCCAACGTCCTGACTTTC.

The chain couples TRBV12-3 or TRBV12-4 to TRBJ2-6, with D possibly called TRBD1 or TRBD2 (6 bases each). The CDR3 is 15 residues long. The ends were cut back, 7 bases at V and 2 bases at J, with 12 bases in the middle. The CDR3: CASTLGGPGANVLTF. The CDR3 DNA reads TGTGCCAGCACCCTCGGGGGCCCTGGGGCCAACGTCCTGACTTTC.

This clonotype was detected only a few times. The chain links TRBV5-1 to TRBJ1-6; D not certain. Germline CDR1 and CDR2: SGHRS and YFSETQ. There are 12 residues in the CDR3. V was trimmed by 0 bases and J by 14 bases, leaving 9 bases between them. The CDR3 loop reads CASSLGRGALHF. CDR3 nucleotide sequence: TGCGCCAGCAGCTTGGGACGTGGAGCCCTCCACTTT.

The V gene is TRBV20-1, the J gene TRBJ2-2; D perhaps matches TRBD2 (7 bases). Germline CDR1 reads DFQATT; CDR2 reads SNEGSKA (reference sequence). The length of the CDR3 is 15 residues. Deletions cut 4 bases from V and 1 base from J, with 13 bases between. The CDR3 DNA sequence: TGCAGTGCTAAAAAGGGGGGGATGAACACCGGGGAGCTGTTTTTT. Protein sequence: CSAKKGGMNTGELFF.

Concerning this clonotype: A junction end diverges from the germline sequence, so it may reflect a read error. CDR3: CATSRDRVLNPEAFF. CDR3 coding DNA: TGTGCCACCAGCAGAGATCGGGTTTTGAACCCTGAAGCTTTCTTT. The V call is TRBV15, the J call TRBJ1-1; no clear D gene. The CDR3 totals 15 residues. Germline CDR1 and CDR2: LNHNV and YYDKDF (reference sequence).

The genes are TRBV20-1 and TRBJ2-3; 7 bases map to TRBD2. This CDR3 spans 13 amino acids. The ends lost 3 bases at V and 6 bases at J; junction bases unmatched: 6. Per germline, CDR1 DFQATT and CDR2 SNEGSKA (reference sequence). The CDR3 here is CSARRGSGDTQYF. The CDR3 nucleotides are TGCAGTGCTAGGCGGGGGAGTGGCGATACGCAGTATTTT.

V and J are TRBV10-1 and TRBJ2-2; unclear D gene. Germline CDR1 and CDR2: WNHNN and SYGVQD (reference sequence). Trimming shortened V by 5 bases and J by 5 bases, and 12 bases separated the two germline ends. This CDR3 comprises 14 residues. The CDR3 protein is CASSRPDVTGELFF. The CDR3 DNA reads as TGCGCCAGCAGTCGACCGGACGTTACCGGGGAGCTGTTTTTT.

This clonotype was counted between two and nine times. The chain uses TRBV27 and TRBJ1-2; 7 positions match TRBD1. The ends lost 6 bases at V and 4 bases at J; junction bases unmatched: 5. The CDR3 is 13 amino acids. Germline V gene sequence: CDR1 MNHEY, CDR2 SMNVEV (reference sequence). CDR3 nucleotide sequence: TGTGCCAGCAGACAGACAGGGAGCTATGGCTACACCTTC. Protein sequence: CASRQTGSYGYTF.

Written as DNA, the CDR3 is TGCAGTGCTAGGTGGCTAGCGGACTACAATGAGCAGTTCTTC. Protein product: CSARWLADYNEQFF. This rearrangement joins TRBV20-1 to TRBJ2-1, with TRBD2 matching 7 bases. J gave up 3 bases and V 3 bases, and 5 bases lay outside the gene matches. Germline values: CDR1 DFQATT, CDR2 SNEGSKA (reference sequence). The CDR3 has 14 residues.

This clonotype was seen only a few times. V is TRBV12-3 or TRBV12-4 and J is TRBJ2-5, with 13 bases matching TRBD2. V was pared by 6 bases and J by 5 bases, with 3 bases of the junction left unmatched. This CDR3 has 14 amino acids. CDR3 sequence reads: CASRLTSGRETQYF. CDR3 nucleotides: TGTGCCAGCAGGCTGACTAGCGGGAGGGAGACCCAGTACTTC.

V gene TRBV7-2 combines with J gene TRBJ2-3, with D perhaps TRBD2 (5 bases). CDR3 length: 13 amino acids. V lost 3 bases to trimming and J lost 8 bases, with 12 bases between them. Germline loops: CDR1 SGHTA, CDR2 FQGNSA. CDR3 amino acids: CASSFPASRTQYF. CDR3 DNA sequence: TGTGCCAGCAGCTTCCCGGCTAGCCGTACGCAGTATTTT.

This sequence joins TRBV11-2 and TRBJ2-2, with D perhaps matching TRBD2 (5 bases). The V end lost 3 bases, the J end lost 5 bases, and 13 bases lay between the germline ends. Germline V gene sequence: CDR1 SGHAT, CDR2 FQNNGV. The CDR3 has 15 residues. The CDR3 is CASSLGKTRTGELFF. The CDR3 region has the DNA TGTGCCAGCAGCTTGGGGAAAACTAGGACCGGGGAGCTGTTTTTT.

The chain links TRBV5-1 to TRBJ2-3, with D tentatively TRBD2 (6 bases). Germline CDR1 and CDR2: SGHRS and YFSETQ. V was clipped by 2 bases and J by 0 bases, with 13 bases between them. This CDR3 has 16 residues. CDR3 sequence reads: CASSFPAGSSTDTQYF. CDR3 DNA sequence: TGCGCCAGCAGCTTTCCCGCGGGGTCGAGCACAGATACGCAGTATTTT.

This clonotype was recorded many times. The V call is TRBV5-1, the J call TRBJ2-5; D is ambiguous. Trimming left V 2 bases short and J 3 bases short, with 14 bases between. Looked up from germline, CDR1 is SGHRS and CDR2 is YFSETQ. CDR3 length: 15 residues. The CDR3 DNA follows: TGCGCCAGCAGCTTCGCCGATTCAATAAAAGAGACCCAGTACTTC. As protein: CASSFADSIKETQYF.